Shown below are 9 T cell receptor beta chains from a single sample sequenced in a study of T-cell memory formation after mild COVID-19 (dated by TCRdb to the early 2020s). Libraries were made using 5' RACE. The sequencer listed for this sample is Illumina NovaSeq 6000. In-frame beta chains were kept once TCRdb had trimmed the public reads at Q25 with fastp and called clones with MiXCR. CDR3 protein sequences are deduplicated, and each keeps its most common genes and DNA. This sample lists around 300,000 distinct CDR3 sequences; roughly 13% were detected once. The top ten clones comprise over 20% of the sample. Sequenced: PBMCs or a T cell subset sorted from them (not recorded which). These receptors were obtained from a man in his late teens or twenties who had mild COVID-19 (a few samples of this study predate the infection). The sample titles of this study are shuffled in the database, so cell type and time point are left out; the donor was told from shared clones.

This clonotype was seen only a few times. This chain joins TRBV18 and TRBJ2-1, with 7 bases fitting TRBD2. This CDR3 spans 16 amino acids. J gave up 5 bases and V 5 bases, and 12 bases lay outside the gene matches. The germline V gene has CDR1 KGHSH and CDR2 LQKENI. The CDR3 loop is CASSNPGLTINNEQFF. CDR3 nucleotides: TGTGCCAGCTCAAACCCGGGACTAACTATAAACAATGAGCAGTTCTTC.

The chain links TRBV18 to TRBJ1-5, with 9 bases lining up with TRBD1. The CDR3 loop spans 15 amino acids. Trimming removed 6 bases from V and 5 bases from J; junction bases left unmatched: 8. Germline V gene data show CDR1 as KGHSH and CDR2 as LQKENI. This CDR3 is CASSPGQGSYQPQHF. CDR3 in DNA: TGTGCCAGCTCGCCGGGACAGGGTTCCTATCAGCCCCAGCATTTT.

This rearrangement joins TRBV29-1 to TRBJ1-2, with 10 bases aligning to TRBD1. The germline V gene has CDR1 SQVTM and CDR2 ANQGSEA. V lost 4 bases to trimming and J lost 5 bases; unmatched junction nucleotides: 7. This CDR3 is built from 14 residues. The CDR3 sequence is CSVGVDRGLYGYTF. CDR3 nucleotide sequence: TGCAGCGTTGGGGTCGACAGGGGGCTGTATGGCTACACCTTC.

The rearrangement joins TRBV28 to TRBJ2-5; 7 positions match TRBD2. The V segment lost 4 bases and the J segment 5 bases; nucleotides outside the gene matches: 10. Germline V gene lookup returns CDR1 MDHEN and CDR2 SYDVKM. The CDR3 is made up of 15 amino acids. The CDR3 DNA is TGTGCCAGCAGTTCCAGGAGAGCGGGGAGGGAGACCCAGTACTTC. Its protein is CASSSRRAGRETQYF.

This clonotype came up a few times. The chain has TRBV6-2 or TRBV6-3 and TRBJ2-3, with D hard to call. Germline V lookup: CDR1 MNHEY, CDR2 SVGEGT. The V end was cut by 0 bases, the J end by 8 bases, with 3 bases between. The CDR3 sequence is 11 residues long. The DNA of the CDR3 is TGTGCCAGCAGTTACTCTGGTACGCAGTATTTT. As protein: CASSYSGTQYF.

This clonotype was detected a few times. The chain uses TRBV4-1 and TRBJ2-3; 12 bases are shared with TRBD1. J gave up 1 base and V 4 bases, and 15 bases lay outside the gene matches. The CDR3 extends over 20 amino acids. Germline V gene data show CDR1 as MGHRA and CDR2 as YSYEKL. CDR3 residues: CASSLAHRDRGLEGTDTQYF. DNA for the CDR3: TGCGCCAGCAGCCTGGCCCACCGGGACAGGGGGCTGGAGGGCACAGATACGCAGTATTTT.

The rearrangement uses TRBV12-3 or TRBV12-4 and TRBJ1-2, with D unresolved. V shed 6 bases and J shed 4 bases, with 18 bases lying between them. The CDR3 length is 15 residues. In nucleotides, the CDR3 is TGTGCCAGCAGCTCCGGGAGCCCCGAGCCCTATGGCTACACCTTC. It is translated as CASSSGSPEPYGYTF.

V is TRBV7-2 and J is TRBJ2-5; the match to TRBD1 covers 9 bases. The J segment lost 1 base and the V segment lost 5 bases, leaving 8 bases of the junction unmatched. This CDR3 has 16 residues. Germline assignment: CDR1 SGHTA and CDR2 FQGNSA. In DNA form, the CDR3 reads TGTGCCAGCAGCAAAAACAGGGGGCCAATCCAAGAGACCCAGTACTTC. The encoded protein is CASSKNRGPIQETQYF.

There are a few counts of this clonotype. The chain has TRBV5-1 and TRBJ2-1, with D perhaps matching TRBD2 (6 bases). The CDR3 sequence is 15 residues long. V dropped 2 bases and J dropped 6 bases, with 15 bases sitting between them. Germline V gene lookup returns CDR1 SGHRS and CDR2 YFSETQ. The CDR3 DNA follows: TGCGCCAGCAGCTTTACGGGGGACTGGGTCAATGAGCAGTTCTTC. It translates to CASSFTGDWVNEQFF.